This T cell receptor beta chain was obtained from a study of blood T cell repertoires in COVID-19. About the study: Specimens from acute and convalescent COVID-19 originated in the United States, Italy and Spain. Sample material is recorded as cDNA or gDNA derived from T cells, B-cell-depleted T cells, or PBMCs.

V lost 2 bases and J lost 4; bases outside the gene matches: 2. Per germline, CDR1 SGHTA and CDR2 FQGTGA. The CDR3 has 15 residues. The authors' processing: By means of reference gene primer amplification, nucleated cell counts were estimated. Clones were sequenced by immunoSEQ multiplex PCR, and TCRdb holds only the in-frame ones, with some missing. Clonal size and the V and J genes are those of that table, whereas D and trimming came from the DNA. The repertoire includes 100,000 to 120,000 clones, 85% of them detected once, and approximately 13% sits in the top ten. The sample taken for sequencing was peripheral blood. This chain uses TRBV7-3 with TRBJ2-3, with 11 bases aligning to TRBD2. The receptor was derived from a human donor in a cohort sampled during active COVID-19. The CDR3 here is CASSLLAGGPDTQYF. In DNA form, the CDR3 reads TGTGCCAGCAGCTTACTAGCGGGGGGCCCAGATACGCAGTATTTT.